Included here is one TCR beta chain sequence, with context. The germline V gene has CDR1 SNHLY and CDR2 FYNNEI. V lost 8 bases to trimming and J lost 0 bases; unmatched junction nucleotides: 2. This CDR3 has 13 residues. Per the authors' pipeline: Using reference gene primer amplification, nucleated cell counts were estimated. Some clones are missing from TCRdb's copy, which holds only in-frame ones; the method was immunoSEQ multiplex PCR. V, J and clone size reflect that table, while D and trimming were determined from the DNA. The repertoire holds fewer than 95,000 clones, with about 91% as singletons. The sample comes from a study of blood T cell repertoires in COVID-19. Turning to the study itself: Spain, Italy and the United States supplied samples that represented acute and convalescent COVID-19. The analysed material was cDNA or gDNA that came from T cells, B-cell-depleted T cells, or PBMCs.

The chain has TRBV2 and TRBJ2-3; 7 bases fit TRBD1. This TCR was sampled from a man aged 55 to 70 with acute or convalescent COVID-19. The sample comprised peripheral blood. The CDR3 DNA is TGTGCCAGCCCGGGACAGAGCACAGATACGCAGTATTTT. It codes for CASPGQSTDTQYF.